The 27 T cell receptor beta chains in this list originate from one sample, sequenced in a study of early T cells in non-severe SARS-CoV-2 infection (dated by TCRdb to the early 2020s). Libraries were constructed by 5' RACE. The data were produced on a NextSeq 500. The public reads were run again by TCRdb, first through fastp at Q25 and then through MiXCR, and only productive beta chains were kept. Rows with a matching CDR3 protein are joined into one entry that keeps the most common DNA and genes. The sample table lists 35,000 to 55,000 distinct CDR3 sequences, about 25% of them with a count of one. Together, the top ten hold approximately 4.4% of the sample. This specimen was whole blood, taken at baseline. The receptors come from an adult who was a healthcare worker with PCR-confirmed SARS-CoV-2 infection or an uninfected control (not recorded which).

The V gene is TRBV3-1, the J gene TRBJ1-3; D not resolved. V lost 1 base and J lost 0, with 10 bases in between. Looked up from germline, CDR1 is LGHDT and CDR2 is YNNKEL (reference sequence). The CDR3 loop spans 16 amino acids. The CDR3 here is CASSQGTGSSGNTIYF. The CDR3 DNA reads as TGTGCCAGCAGCCAAGGGACGGGTAGCTCTGGAAACACCATATATTTT.

V gene TRBV7-8 combines with J gene TRBJ2-2; D gene unclear. Trimming took 5 bases from V and 0 from J, leaving 10 bases between them. This CDR3 is 15 amino acids long. Looked up from germline, CDR1 is SGHVS and CDR2 is FQNEAQ. The CDR3 loop reads CASSPLSTNTGELFF. The CDR3 DNA reads as TGTGCCAGCAGCCCACTCTCGACGAACACCGGGGAGCTGTTTTTT. The whole variable domain, filled in from reference TRBV7-8 and TRBJ2-2, reads GAGVSQSPRYKVAKRGQDVALRCDPISGHVSLFWYQQALGQGPEFLTYFQNEAQLDKSGLPSDRFFAERPEGSVSTLKIQRTQQEDSAVYLCASSPLSTNTGELFFGEGSRLTVL.

The V call is TRBV18, the J call TRBJ2-4; 10 bases agree with TRBD2. The CDR3 contains 15 residues. V trimming: 3 bases; J trimming: 6 bases; junction bases outside the gene matches: 5. CDR1 is KGHSH and CDR2 is LQKENI in the germline V gene. The CDR3 reads CASSPPGLARNIQYF. CDR3 coding DNA: TGTGCCAGCTCACCGCCGGGACTAGCGAGAAACATTCAGTACTTC.

This clonotype occurred many times. The chain couples TRBV11-2 to TRBJ1-2; D remains ambiguous. The CDR3 contains 14 residues. The V and J ends lost 1 base and 0 bases respectively, with 6 bases between them. CDR1 is SGHAT and CDR2 is FQNNGV in the germline V gene. CDR3 sequence reads: CASSLAAANYGYTF. Here the CDR3 DNA reads TGTGCCAGCAGCTTAGCAGCAGCTAACTATGGCTACACCTTC.

The gene calls are TRBV7-3 and TRBJ1-3; 9 bases map to TRBD1. CDR1 SGHTA and CDR2 FQGTGA come from the germline V gene. Trimming cost V 5 bases and J 3 bases; bases outside gene matches: 8. The CDR3 is made up of 16 amino acids. CDR3 in DNA: TGTGCCAGCAGCCTCCCCACAGGGGGCGATGGAAACACCATATATTTT. As protein: CASSLPTGGDGNTIYF.

This clonotype was detected a few times. This chain links TRBV7-6 with TRBJ1-6; D unclear. This CDR3 comprises 13 residues. Germline V gene sequence: CDR1 SGHVS, CDR2 FNYEAQ. V was shortened by 0 bases and J by 7 bases, with 4 bases between the two germline ends. CDR3 sequence reads: CASSLAVNSPLHF. CDR3 coding DNA: TGTGCCAGCAGCTTAGCGGTCAATTCACCCCTCCACTTT.

The chain uses TRBV11-1 and TRBJ2-7, with D perhaps TRBD1 (6 bases). This CDR3 spans 15 amino acids. V lost 5 bases and J lost 3, with 17 bases in between. From germline, CDR1 is SGHAT and CDR2 FQDESV (reference sequence). The CDR3 bases are TGTGCCAGCAGCCCGCAGGGGATCCAGGGCTACGAGCAGTACTTC. Translated, it gives CASSPQGIQGYEQYF.

This clonotype was seen a handful of times. This chain uses TRBV10-3 with TRBJ2-1; the match to TRBD1 covers 9 bases. CDR1 ENHRY and CDR2 SYGVKD come from the germline V gene. The CDR3 contains 15 residues. Trimming took 3 bases from V and 8 from J; bases not matched to a gene: 8. The CDR3 reads CAISDPRTGAYEQFF. CDR3 coding DNA: TGTGCCATCAGTGACCCAAGGACAGGGGCCTATGAGCAGTTCTTC.

V and J are TRBV29-1 and TRBJ2-3, with 7 positions matching TRBD1. This CDR3 is built from 14 residues. Trimming took 5 bases from V and 6 from J; bases not matched to a gene: 11. Germline CDR1 is SQVTM and CDR2 is ANQGSEA. The CDR3 coding sequence is TGCAGCGTTTCCCGTGGACAGGAGTGGGATACGCAGTATTTT. Amino acids: CSVSRGQEWDTQYF.

This clonotype was seen only a few times. This chain joins TRBV12-3 or TRBV12-4 and TRBJ2-1; possible D gene TRBD2, 5 bases. This CDR3 spans 13 amino acids. V was pared by 2 bases and J by 9 bases, with 11 bases between. The CDR3 DNA sequence: TGTGCCAGCAGTTTACTAAGACGGGGTGAGCAGTTCTTC. Amino acids: CASSLLRRGEQFF.

This clonotype was seen a handful of times. This chain connects TRBV11-2 to TRBJ2-5, with TRBD2 matching over 8 bases. V lost 6 bases, J lost 4 bases, and 10 bases stayed unmatched. The germline V gene encodes CDR1 SGHAT and CDR2 FQNNGV. The CDR3 runs to 15 residues. Here the CDR3 DNA reads TGTGCCAGCAGACCCGAATCGGGGGGGCGAGAGACCCAGTACTTC. Protein sequence: CASRPESGGRETQYF.

This clonotype was picked up a small number of times. V is TRBV9 and J is TRBJ2-7; D is ambiguous. Germline V gene data show CDR1 as SGDLS and CDR2 as YYNGEE. The V and J ends lost 7 bases and 0 bases respectively, with 17 bases between them. This CDR3 contains 15 residues. In DNA, the CDR3 is TGTGCCAGCTCTCCGAGCCGTGAAATCTCCTACGAGCAGTACTTC. Protein product: CASSPSREISYEQYF.

This clonotype was observed a few times. The rearrangement joins TRBV4-1 to TRBJ2-7; no clear D gene. The CDR3 sequence is 14 residues long. Trimming removed 0 bases from V and 3 bases from J, with 9 bases in between. Germline V gives CDR1 MGHRA, CDR2 YSYEKL. CDR3 protein: CASSQEQSDYEQYF. The DNA for the CDR3 is TGCGCCAGCAGCCAAGAGCAGTCGGACTACGAGCAGTACTTC.

This clonotype was recorded a few times. The chain joins TRBV5-1 to TRBJ1-1; 9 nucleotides align to TRBD1. CDR1 is SGHRS, CDR2 YFSETQ, per germline. J lost 6 bases, V lost 0 bases, and 6 bases had no gene match. The CDR3 is made up of 15 amino acids. The CDR3 bases are TGCGCCAGCAGCTTGGACAGGGGGCCCTACGCTGAAGCTTTCTTT. Its protein is CASSLDRGPYAEAFF.

For the CDR3, the DNA is TGTGCCAGCAGCTTAATCTCCCCCGGGGAGCTGTTTTTT. Encoded protein: CASSLISPGELFF. The chain carries TRBV7-2 and TRBJ2-2; D is undetermined. The germline V gene has CDR1 SGHTA and CDR2 FQGNSA. CDR3 length equals 13 residues. Trimming pared 2 bases from V and 6 bases from J, leaving 7 bases between.

The V call is TRBV29-1, the J call TRBJ2-3, with 8 positions matching TRBD1. The germline V gene has CDR1 SQVTM and CDR2 ANQGSEA. With V trimmed by 1 base and J by 6 bases, 3 bases remained unmatched. The CDR3 length is 13 residues. CDR3 coding DNA: TGCAGCGTTGAAGCAAGACAGGGGGATACGCAGTATTTT. Protein product: CSVEARQGDTQYF.

Judged by abundance, this clonotype is medium-sized. This chain connects TRBV7-3 to TRBJ2-3; 12 positions match TRBD2. V was clipped by 5 bases and J by 1 base; unmatched bases: 4. The CDR3 consists of 16 residues. CDR1 is SGHTA and CDR2 is FQGTGA in the germline V gene. CDR3 DNA: TGTGCCAGCAGCACCCCTAGCGGGGGGGGCACAGATACGCAGTATTTT. Residues: CASSTPSGGGTDTQYF.

This clonotype was seen more than once but under ten times. The V and J genes are TRBV20-1 and TRBJ2-1; TRBD1 matches 7 bases. Trimming removed 6 bases from V and 8 bases from J; junction bases left unmatched: 13. The CDR3 is 14 residues long. Germline V gene data show CDR1 as DFQATT and CDR2 as SNEGSKA (reference sequence). CDR3 loop: CSANPVTGTDEQFF. The CDR3 coding sequence is TGCAGTGCCAATCCGGTGACAGGGACCGATGAGCAGTTCTTC.

The sample holds a few counts of this clonotype. The J gene is TRBJ2-3, the V gene TRBV29-1; the match to TRBD2 covers 13 bases. The CDR3 is 14 amino acids. With V trimmed by 6 bases and J by 5 bases, 5 bases remained unmatched. In germline, CDR1 is SQVTM, CDR2 ANQGSEA. CDR3 in DNA: TGCAGCGTGAGGGGACTAGCGGGGCTAGATACGCAGTATTTT. It encodes CSVRGLAGLDTQYF.

The chain employs TRBV9 and TRBJ2-3; 8 positions agree with TRBD2. The CDR3 totals 15 residues. From germline, CDR1 is SGDLS and CDR2 YYNGEE. V dropped 3 bases and J dropped 3; count of bases not matched to a gene: 6. The CDR3 sequence is CASSGAGAETDTQYF. The CDR3, as DNA: TGTGCCAGCAGCGGAGCGGGGGCAGAAACAGATACGCAGTATTTT.

V gene TRBV5-1 combines with J gene TRBJ2-7; perhaps TRBD1 as D (6 bases). Trimming cost V 3 bases and J 1 base, with 14 bases left between them. This CDR3 contains 15 residues. Germline V gene sequence: CDR1 SGHRS, CDR2 YFSETQ. CDR3 in DNA: TGCGCCAGCAGCTGGAATCAGGGGCCATCCTACGAGCAGTACTTC. Its translation is CASSWNQGPSYEQYF.

The chain is built from TRBV7-9 and TRBJ2-1, with D possibly TRBD1 on 5 matching bases. The CDR3 is made up of 16 amino acids. V was trimmed by 5 bases and J by 3 bases, leaving 17 bases between them. Per germline, CDR1 SEHNR and CDR2 FQNEAQ (reference sequence). The CDR3 bases are TGTGCCAGCAGCCCCCGAGGCAGGGCCCTCTACAATGAGCAGTTCTTC. It specifies CASSPRGRALYNEQFF.

The chain recombines TRBV7-2 with TRBJ1-3; no definite D call. The germline V and J ends were trimmed by 4 bases and 0 bases, with 19 bases remaining between them. In germline, CDR1 is SGHTA, CDR2 FQGNSA. This CDR3 region has 18 residues. CDR3 sequence: CASSSPRRGRSSGNTIYF. DNA of the CDR3: TGTGCCAGCAGCTCCCCCCGGAGAGGCAGATCCTCTGGAAACACCATATATTTT.

This clonotype was detected a few times. This chain joins TRBV20-1 and TRBJ2-3; D may match TRBD1 or TRBD2 (5 bases each). The germline V gene encodes CDR1 DFQATT and CDR2 SNEGSKA (reference sequence). V was trimmed by 5 bases and J by 10 bases, leaving 25 bases between them. CDR3 length: 15 residues. The CDR3 here is CSAESRRDLGQSQYF. In DNA, the CDR3 is TGCAGTGCTGAATCAAGACGGGACCTTGGGCAATCGCAGTATTTT.

The chain combines TRBV27 with TRBJ2-7; possibly TRBD1 for D (5 bases). V dropped 5 bases and J dropped 2 bases, with 16 bases sitting between them. The CDR3 runs 15 residues. The germline V gene has CDR1 MNHEY and CDR2 SMNVEV (reference sequence). CDR3 sequence (DNA): TGTGCCAGCAGTCCAAGGGGCCGGGCCGCCTACGAGCAGTACTTC. The encoded protein is CASSPRGRAAYEQYF.

The chain joins TRBV30 to TRBJ1-2; no reliable D call. This CDR3 spans 12 amino acids. CDR1 is GTSNPN and CDR2 is SVGIG in the germline V gene (reference sequence). The ends were cut back, 3 bases at V and 3 bases at J, with 8 bases in the middle. As DNA, the CDR3 is TGTGCCTGGAGAGAAAGGGACTATGGCTACACCTTC. It codes for CAWRERDYGYTF. Together with reference TRBV30 and TRBJ1-2, the CDR3 gives the full variable domain: SQTIHQWPATLVQPVGSPLSLECTVEGTSNPNLYWYRQAAGRGLQLLFYSVGIGQISSEVPQNLSASRPQDRQFILSSKKLLLSDSGFYLCAWRERDYGYTFGSGTRLTVV.

The gene calls are TRBV6-6 and TRBJ2-7, with TRBD2 as a possible D gene (7 bases). Trimming pared 6 bases from V and 7 bases from J, leaving 19 bases between. This CDR3 region has 14 residues. The germline V gene encodes CDR1 MNHNY and CDR2 SVGAGI (reference sequence). CDR3 sequence (DNA): TGTGCCAGCAGCCCGACGGGGGGCCTCCGAGAGCAGTACTTC. Translating gives CASSPTGGLREQYF.